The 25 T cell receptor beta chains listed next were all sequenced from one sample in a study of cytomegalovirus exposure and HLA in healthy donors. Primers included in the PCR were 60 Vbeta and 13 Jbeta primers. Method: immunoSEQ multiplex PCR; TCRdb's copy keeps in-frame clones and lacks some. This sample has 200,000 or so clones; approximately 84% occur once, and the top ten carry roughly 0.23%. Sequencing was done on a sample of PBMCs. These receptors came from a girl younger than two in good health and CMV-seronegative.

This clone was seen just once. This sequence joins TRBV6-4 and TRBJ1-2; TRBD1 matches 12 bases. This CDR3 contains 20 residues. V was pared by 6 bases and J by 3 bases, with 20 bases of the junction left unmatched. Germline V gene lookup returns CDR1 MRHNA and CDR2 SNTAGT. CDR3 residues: CASRTSTKPGTGGADYGYTF. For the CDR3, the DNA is TGTGCCAGCAGGACTTCAACAAAACCCGGGACAGGGGGCGCGGACTATGGCTACACCTTC.

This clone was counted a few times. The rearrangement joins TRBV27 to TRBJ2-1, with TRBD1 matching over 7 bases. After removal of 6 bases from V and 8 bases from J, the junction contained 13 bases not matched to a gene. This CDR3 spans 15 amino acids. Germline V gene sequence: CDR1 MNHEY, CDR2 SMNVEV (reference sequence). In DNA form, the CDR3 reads TGTGCCAGCAGCCCTCCCCTGAGGGGGCACGATGAGCAGTTCTTC. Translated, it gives CASSPPLRGHDEQFF.

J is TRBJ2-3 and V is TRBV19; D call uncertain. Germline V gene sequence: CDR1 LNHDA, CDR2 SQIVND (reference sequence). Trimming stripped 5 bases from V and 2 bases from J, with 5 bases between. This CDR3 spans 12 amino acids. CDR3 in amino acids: CASSPNTDTQYF. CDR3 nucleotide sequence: TGTGCCAGTAGTCCAAACACAGATACGCAGTATTTT.

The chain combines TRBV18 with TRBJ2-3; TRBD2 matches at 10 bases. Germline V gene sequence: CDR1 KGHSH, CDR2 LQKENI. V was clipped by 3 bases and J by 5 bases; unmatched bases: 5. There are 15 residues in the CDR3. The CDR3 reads CASSPLGLAKDTQYF. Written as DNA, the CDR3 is TGTGCCAGCTCACCTTTGGGACTAGCGAAAGATACGCAGTATTTT.

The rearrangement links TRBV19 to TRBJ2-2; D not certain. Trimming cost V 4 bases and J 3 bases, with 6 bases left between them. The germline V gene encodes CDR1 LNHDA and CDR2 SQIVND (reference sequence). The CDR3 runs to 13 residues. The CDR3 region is CASSTDYTGELFF. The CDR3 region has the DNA TGTGCCAGTAGTACCGACTACACCGGGGAGCTGTTTTTT.

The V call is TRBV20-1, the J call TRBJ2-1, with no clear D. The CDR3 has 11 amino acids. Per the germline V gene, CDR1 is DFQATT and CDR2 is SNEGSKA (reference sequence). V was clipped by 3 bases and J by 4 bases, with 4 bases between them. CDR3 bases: TGCAGTGCTAGGCGGTACAATGAGCAGTTCTTC. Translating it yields CSARRYNEQFF.

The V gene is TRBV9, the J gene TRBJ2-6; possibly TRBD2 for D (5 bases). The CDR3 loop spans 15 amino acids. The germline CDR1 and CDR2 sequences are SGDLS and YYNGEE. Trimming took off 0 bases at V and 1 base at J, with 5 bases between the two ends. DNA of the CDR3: TGTGCCAGCAGCGTAGCGGGATCTGGGGCCAACGTCCTGACTTTC. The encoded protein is CASSVAGSGANVLTF.

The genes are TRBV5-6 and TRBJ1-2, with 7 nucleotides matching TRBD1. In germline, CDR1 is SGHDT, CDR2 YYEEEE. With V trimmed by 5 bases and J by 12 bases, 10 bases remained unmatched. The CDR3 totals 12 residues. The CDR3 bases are TGTGCCAGCAGACCGACAGGGAGGCTACACACCTTC. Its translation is CASRPTGRLHTF.

The CDR3 loop is CASKEKGAEAFF. In DNA form, the CDR3 reads TGTGCCAGTAAGGAGAAGGGGGCTGAAGCTTTCTTT. The chain recombines TRBV19 with TRBJ1-1, with D perhaps matching TRBD1 (6 bases). Germline V gene data show CDR1 as LNHDA and CDR2 as SQIVND (reference sequence). CDR3 length: 12 residues. Between the trimmed V and J ends, which lost 7 bases and 6 bases, there was a span of 12 bases.

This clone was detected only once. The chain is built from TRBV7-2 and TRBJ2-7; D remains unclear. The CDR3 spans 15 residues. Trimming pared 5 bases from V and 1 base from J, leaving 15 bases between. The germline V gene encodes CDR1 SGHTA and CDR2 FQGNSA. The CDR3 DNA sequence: TGTGCCAGCAGCACCTATAAGCGCAGTTCCTACGAGCAGTACTTC. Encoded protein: CASSTYKRSSYEQYF.

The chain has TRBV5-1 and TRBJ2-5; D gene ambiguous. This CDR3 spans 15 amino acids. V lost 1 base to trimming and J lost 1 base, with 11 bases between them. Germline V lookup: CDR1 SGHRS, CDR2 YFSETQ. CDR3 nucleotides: TGCGCCAGCAGCTTGTTCTCCACACCCCAAGAGACCCAGTACTTC. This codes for CASSLFSTPQETQYF.

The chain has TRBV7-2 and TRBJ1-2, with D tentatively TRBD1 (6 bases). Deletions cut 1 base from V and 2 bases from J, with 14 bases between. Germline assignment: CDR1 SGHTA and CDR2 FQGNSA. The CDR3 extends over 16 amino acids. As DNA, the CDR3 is TGTGCCAGCAGCTTAGGAACAGGGTTTGGGAACTATGGCTACACCTTC. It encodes CASSLGTGFGNYGYTF.

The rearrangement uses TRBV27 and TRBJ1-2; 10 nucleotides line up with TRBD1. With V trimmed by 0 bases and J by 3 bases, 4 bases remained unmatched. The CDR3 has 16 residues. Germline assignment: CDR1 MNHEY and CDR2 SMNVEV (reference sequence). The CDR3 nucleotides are TGTGCCAGCAGTTTATCGGGGGGACAGGGGTACTATGGCTACACCTTC. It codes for CASSLSGGQGYYGYTF.

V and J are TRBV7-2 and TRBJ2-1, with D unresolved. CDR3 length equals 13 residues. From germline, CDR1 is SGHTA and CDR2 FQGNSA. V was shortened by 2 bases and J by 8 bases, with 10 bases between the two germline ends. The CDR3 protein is CASSLPRLDEQFF. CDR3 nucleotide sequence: TGTGCCAGCAGCTTACCTAGGCTAGATGAGCAGTTCTTC.

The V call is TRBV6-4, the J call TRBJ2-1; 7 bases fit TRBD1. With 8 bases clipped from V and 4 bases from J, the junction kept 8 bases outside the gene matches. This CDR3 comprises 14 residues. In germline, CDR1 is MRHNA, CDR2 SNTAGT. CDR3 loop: CASARGHEYNEQFF. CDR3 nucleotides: TGTGCCAGCGCAAGGGGGCACGAGTACAATGAGCAGTTCTTC.

The CDR3 bases are TGTGCCAGCAGCTCATCAACTAGCGGGAGAGAGTTCTTC. Its translation: CASSSSTSGREFF. V is TRBV9 and J is TRBJ2-1; 11 nucleotides align to TRBD2. From germline, CDR1 is SGDLS and CDR2 YYNGEE. The junction had 8 bases not matched to a gene; V was cut back by 4 bases and J by 14 bases. CDR3 length: 13 amino acids.

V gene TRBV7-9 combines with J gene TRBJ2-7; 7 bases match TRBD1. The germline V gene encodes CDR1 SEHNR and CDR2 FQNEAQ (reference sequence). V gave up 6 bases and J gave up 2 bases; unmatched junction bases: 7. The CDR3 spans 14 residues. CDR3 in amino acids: CASRSTGTAYEQYF. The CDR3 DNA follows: TGTGCCAGCAGATCAACCGGGACAGCCTACGAGCAGTACTTC.

Here the CDR3 reads CASSLAGGNTGELFF. The CDR3 DNA reads as TGTGCCAGCAGCTTAGCAGGGGGCAACACCGGGGAGCTGTTTTTT. The rearrangement uses TRBV7-9 and TRBJ2-2; 7 bases match TRBD1. Germline V gene lookup returns CDR1 SEHNR and CDR2 FQNEAQ (reference sequence). This CDR3 comprises 15 residues. The junction had 0 bases not matched to a gene; V was cut back by 0 bases and J by 2 bases.

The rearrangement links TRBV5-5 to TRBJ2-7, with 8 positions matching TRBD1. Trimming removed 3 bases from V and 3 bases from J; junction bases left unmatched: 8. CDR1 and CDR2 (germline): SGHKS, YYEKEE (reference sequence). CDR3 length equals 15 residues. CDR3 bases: TGTGCCAGCAGCTATGCGACAGGGGAGGTCTACGAGCAGTACTTC. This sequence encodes CASSYATGEVYEQYF.

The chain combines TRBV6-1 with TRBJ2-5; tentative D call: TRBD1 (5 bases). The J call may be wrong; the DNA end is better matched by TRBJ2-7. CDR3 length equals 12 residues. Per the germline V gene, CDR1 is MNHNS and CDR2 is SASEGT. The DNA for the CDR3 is TGTGCCAGCGCCAGGGATTCCTACGAGCAGTACTTC. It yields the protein CASARDSYEQYF.

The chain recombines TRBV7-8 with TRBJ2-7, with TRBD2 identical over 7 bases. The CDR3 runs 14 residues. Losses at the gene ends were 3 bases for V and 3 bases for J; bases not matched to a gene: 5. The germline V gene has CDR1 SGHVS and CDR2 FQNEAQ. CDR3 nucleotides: TGTGCCAGCAGCTTTGGGGGGGGGAGCTACGAGCAGTACTTC. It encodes CASSFGGGSYEQYF.

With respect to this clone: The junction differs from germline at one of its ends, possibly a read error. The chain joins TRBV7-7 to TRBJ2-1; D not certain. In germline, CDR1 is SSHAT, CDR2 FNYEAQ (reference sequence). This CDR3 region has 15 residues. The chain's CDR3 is CASSRSSGDYNEQFF. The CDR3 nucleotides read TGTGCTAGCAGCAGAAGTTCAGGCGATTACAATGAGCAGTTCTTC.

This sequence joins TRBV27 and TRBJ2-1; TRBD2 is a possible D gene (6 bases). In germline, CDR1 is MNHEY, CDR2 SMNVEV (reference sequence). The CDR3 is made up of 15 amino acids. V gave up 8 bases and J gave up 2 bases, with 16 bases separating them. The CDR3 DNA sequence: TGTGCCAGCGGGTTCCTAGCGCTTCCCTACAATGAGCAGTTCTTC. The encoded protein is CASGFLALPYNEQFF.

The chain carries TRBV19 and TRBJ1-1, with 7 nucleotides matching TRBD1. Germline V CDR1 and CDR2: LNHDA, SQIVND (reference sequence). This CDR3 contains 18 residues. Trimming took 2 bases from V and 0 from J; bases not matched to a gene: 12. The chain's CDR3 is CASSIRTGRTFMNTEAFF. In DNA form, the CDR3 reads TGTGCCAGTAGTATAAGGACAGGCCGAACTTTCATGAACACTGAAGCTTTCTTT.

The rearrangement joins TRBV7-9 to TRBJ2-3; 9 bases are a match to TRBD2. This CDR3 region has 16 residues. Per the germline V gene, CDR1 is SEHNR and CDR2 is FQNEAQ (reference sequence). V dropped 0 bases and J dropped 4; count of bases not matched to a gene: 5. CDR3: CASSLARGLASDTQYF. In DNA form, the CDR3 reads TGTGCCAGCAGCTTAGCTAGAGGACTAGCGTCAGATACGCAGTATTTT.